The T cell receptor beta chain under discussion was sequenced for a study of blood T cell repertoires in COVID-19. On the study more broadly: Samples taken during acute and convalescent COVID-19 were collected in the United States, Italy and Spain. Sample material is recorded as cDNA or gDNA derived from T cells, B-cell-depleted T cells, or PBMCs.

In the original workflow: Amplification of reference gene primers provided the estimated nucleated cell counts. The data were produced by immunoSEQ multiplex PCR, yet TCRdb's version contains in-frame clones alone and is incomplete. V, J and clone size reflect that table, while D and trimming were determined from the DNA. The table shows more than 55,000 clones, with around 91% occurring only once. The CDR3 length is 18 residues. J was trimmed by 1 base and V by 6 bases; bases with no gene match: 8. Germline V CDR1 and CDR2: MDHEN, SYDVKM. The sequence derives from a woman aged 55-70 years with COVID-19, enrolled during active disease. Sequencing was performed on peripheral blood. The V and J genes are TRBV28 and TRBJ2-1, with TRBD2 identical over 14 bases. CDR3 nucleotides: TGTGCCAGCAGCACCGGGACTAGCGGGAGAGGGTCCTACAATGAGCAGTTCTTC. This encodes CASSTGTSGRGSYNEQFF.